The entry that follows covers one TCR beta chain sequence. Its antigen is not identified. Germline loops: CDR1 SGHDT, CDR2 YYEEEE. The J segment lost 3 bases and the V segment lost 3 bases, leaving 7 bases of the junction unmatched. CDR3 length: 15 residues. These data come from a study of CD8+ T cells in alopecia areata. RNA extraction and reverse transcription yielded cDNA as sequencing template. Only in-frame clones appear in the TCRdb table, and some are missing; sequencing was by immunoSEQ multiplex PCR. The sample carries about 140,000 clones, 55% to 65% recorded once. Overall study findings and caveats: Higher clonality than in normal scalp was seen in lesional scalp, especially alopecia totalis/universalis. Compared with mice, patients displayed less clear TCR sharing, possibly for HLA-related reasons. Sequencing of scalp samples also includes resident alphabeta T cells from normal skin.

J is TRBJ2-3 and V is TRBV5-6; 7 bases match TRBD1. The sample consisted of CD4+ T cells sorted from blood. The sequence derives from a human donor in good health. The CDR3 loop reads CASSWGQTGTDTQYF. CDR3 nucleotides: TGTGCCAGCAGCTGGGGACAGACGGGGACAGATACGCAGTATTTT.